A selection of T cell receptor beta chains follows, all from one sample in a study of shared clonotypes between healthy human individuals. TCRdb keeps only in-frame clones here, not all; method: immunoSEQ multiplex PCR. The table includes about 2 million clones, about 94% detected once. Sequenced input: naive CD8+ T cells sorted from blood. The source is a man aged 18 to 29 in good health. The CDR3 runs from the conserved cysteine through the conserved F or W. Each record gives: CDR3 protein, CDR3 DNA, CDR3 length, clone size, J gene, V gene, D gene. D genes are given only for firm matches. Size tells how often a clone was seen (once, few, many) or the class of an expanded clone, and some rows leave it out.

CDR3 protein: CASSLGERASSYNEQFF
CDR3 DNA: TGCGCCAGCAGCTTGGGTGAGAGGGCCAGCTCCTACAATGAGCAGTTCTTC
CDR3 length: 17
clone size: .
J gene: TRBJ2-1
V gene: TRBV5-1
D gene: .

CDR3 protein: CASSLGGLGTNSTDTQYF
CDR3 DNA: TGTGCCAGCAGCTTAGGAGGTTTGGGGACTAACTCCACAGATACGCAGTATTTT
CDR3 length: 18
clone size: once
J gene: TRBJ2-3
V gene: TRBV7-9
D gene: TRBD2

CDR3 protein: CASSLQGLGNSPLHF
CDR3 DNA: TGTGCCAGCAGCCTTCAGGGACTTGGGAATTCACCCCTCCACTTT
CDR3 length: 15
clone size: .
J gene: TRBJ1-6
V gene: TRBV11-2
D gene: .

CDR3 protein: CASSPRGGYEQYF
CDR3 DNA: TGCGCCAGCAGCCCCCGTGGGGGCTACGAGCAGTACTTC
CDR3 length: 13
clone size: .
J gene: TRBJ2-7
V gene: TRBV4-1
D gene: .

CDR3 protein: CASSHSGASYEQYF
CDR3 DNA: TGTGCCAGCAGCCATAGCGGAGCCTCCTACGAGCAGTACTTC
CDR3 length: 14
clone size: once
J gene: TRBJ2-7
V gene: TRBV11-2
D gene: .

CDR3 protein: CASSYSQVGTEQFF
CDR3 DNA: TGTGCCAGCAGTTACTCCCAGGTCGGCACTGAGCAGTTCTTC
CDR3 length: 14
clone size: .
J gene: TRBJ2-1
V gene: TRBV6-5
D gene: .

CDR3 protein: CASSPRGGTGQPQHF
CDR3 DNA: TGTGCCAGCAGTCCTAGGGGGGGGACCGGCCAGCCCCAGCATTTT
CDR3 length: 15
clone size: .
J gene: TRBJ1-5
V gene: TRBV28
D gene: .

CDR3 protein: CASSLGTLRSETQYF
CDR3 DNA: TGTGCCAGCAGTTTAGGGACATTGCGGTCAGAGACCCAGTACTTC
CDR3 length: 15
clone size: .
J gene: TRBJ2-5
V gene: TRBV27
D gene: .

CDR3 protein: CASRVGAGGADTQYF
CDR3 DNA: TGTGCCAGCAGGGTCGGTGCGGGCGGGGCAGATACGCAGTATTTT
CDR3 length: 15
clone size: .
J gene: TRBJ2-3
V gene: TRBV6-5
D gene: .

CDR3 protein: CASSQVKGTGTGVYEQYF
CDR3 DNA: TGCGCCAGCAGCCAAGTAAAGGGCACCGGGACAGGGGTCTACGAGCAGTACTTC
CDR3 length: 18
clone size: once
J gene: TRBJ2-7
V gene: TRBV4-1
D gene: TRBD1

CDR3 protein: CASSFLQGGTEAFF
CDR3 DNA: TGCGCCAGCAGCTTTCTACAGGGAGGGACTGAAGCTTTCTTT
CDR3 length: 14
clone size: few
J gene: TRBJ1-1
V gene: TRBV5-1
D gene: .

CDR3 protein: CASSLFGVGATEAFF
CDR3 DNA: TGTGCCAGCAGTTTATTCGGGGTTGGAGCCACTGAAGCTTTCTTT
CDR3 length: 15
clone size: .
J gene: TRBJ1-1
V gene: TRBV27
D gene: .

CDR3 protein: CASSLDETEGNTIYF
CDR3 DNA: TGTGCCAGCAGCTTAGATGAGACAGAAGGAAACACCATATATTTT
CDR3 length: 15
clone size: once
J gene: TRBJ1-3
V gene: TRBV11-2
D gene: .

CDR3 protein: CASSVQGLAWETQYF
CDR3 DNA: TGTGCCAGCAGCGTACAGGGACTAGCGTGGGAGACCCAGTACTTC
CDR3 length: 15
clone size: .
J gene: TRBJ2-5
V gene: TRBV9
D gene: TRBD2

CDR3 protein: CASSHGTGFVGETQYF
CDR3 DNA: TGTGCCAGCAGTCACGGGACAGGGTTTGTTGGTGAGACCCAGTACTTC
CDR3 length: 16
clone size: .
J gene: TRBJ2-5
V gene: TRBV5-6
D gene: TRBD1

CDR3 protein: CASSPPGGSSEQYF
CDR3 DNA: TGTGCCAGCAGCCCTCCGGGGGGGAGTTCCGAGCAGTACTTC
CDR3 length: 14
clone size: .
J gene: TRBJ2-7
V gene: TRBV4-2
D gene: TRBD2

CDR3 protein: CASSELQGWAEAFF
CDR3 DNA: TGCGCCAGCAGTGAGTTGCAGGGTTGGGCTGAAGCTTTCTTT
CDR3 length: 14
clone size: .
J gene: TRBJ1-1
V gene: TRBV10-1
D gene: .

CDR3 protein: CASSLSEGSLHNSPLHF
CDR3 DNA: TGTGCCAGCAGTTTATCGGAGGGCAGTCTCCATAATTCACCCCTCCACTTT
CDR3 length: 17
clone size: .
J gene: TRBJ1-6
V gene: TRBV27
D gene: .

CDR3 protein: CASSVGYQETQYF
CDR3 DNA: TGTGCCAGCTCGGTCGGGTACCAAGAGACCCAGTACTTC
CDR3 length: 13
clone size: .
J gene: TRBJ2-5
V gene: TRBV18
D gene: .

CDR3 protein: CASSGLAGAVTGELFF
CDR3 DNA: TGTGCCAGCAGCGGACTAGCGGGAGCGGTCACCGGGGAGCTGTTTTTT
CDR3 length: 16
clone size: .
J gene: TRBJ2-2
V gene: TRBV9
D gene: TRBD2

CDR3 protein: CASSLLAGGNTGELFF
CDR3 DNA: TGTGCCAGCAGTTTATTAGCGGGGGGAAACACCGGGGAGCTGTTTTTT
CDR3 length: 16
clone size: once
J gene: TRBJ2-2
V gene: TRBV6-6
D gene: TRBD2

CDR3 protein: CASSPGVGVAQREQYF
CDR3 DNA: TGTGCCAGCAGCCCAGGGGTAGGAGTGGCGCAGAGGGAGCAGTACTTC
CDR3 length: 16
clone size: .
J gene: TRBJ2-7
V gene: TRBV7-9
D gene: .

CDR3 protein: CASSSPGGTGNTEAFF
CDR3 DNA: TGTGCCAGCAGCTCCCCAGGAGGGACAGGGAACACTGAAGCTTTCTTT
CDR3 length: 16
clone size: .
J gene: TRBJ1-1
V gene: TRBV28
D gene: TRBD1

CDR3 protein: CASSLDGQRSTLDTQYF
CDR3 DNA: TGTGCCAGCAGCTTGGACGGACAGCGGTCAACGTTAGATACGCAGTATTTT
CDR3 length: 17
clone size: .
J gene: TRBJ2-3
V gene: TRBV11-2
D gene: .

CDR3 protein: CASSGTNPIHGYTF
CDR3 DNA: TGTGCCAGCAGCGGAACGAACCCCATTCACGGCTACACCTTC
CDR3 length: 14
clone size: once
J gene: TRBJ1-2
V gene: TRBV2
D gene: .

CDR3 protein: CASSHALTETGNGYTF
CDR3 DNA: TGTGCCAGCAGCCATGCCCTCACCGAGACAGGGAACGGCTACACCTTC
CDR3 length: 16
clone size: .
J gene: TRBJ1-2
V gene: TRBV4-2
D gene: TRBD1

CDR3 protein: CASSLSTGEHETQYF
CDR3 DNA: TGTGCCAGCAGTTTATCAACGGGGGAGCACGAGACCCAGTACTTC
CDR3 length: 15
clone size: .
J gene: TRBJ2-5
V gene: TRBV28
D gene: .

CDR3 protein: CSVGLAGLQETQYF
CDR3 DNA: TGCAGCGTTGGGCTAGCGGGCTTACAAGAGACCCAGTACTTC
CDR3 length: 14
clone size: .
J gene: TRBJ2-5
V gene: TRBV29-1
D gene: TRBD2

CDR3 protein: CASSAIAQYF
CDR3 DNA: TGTGCCAGCAGCGCAATTGCGCAGTATTTT
CDR3 length: 10
clone size: .
J gene: TRBJ2-3
V gene: TRBV2
D gene: .

CDR3 protein: CASSMSGGYYNEQFF
CDR3 DNA: TGTGCCAGTAGTATGAGCGGGGGGTACTACAATGAGCAGTTCTTC
CDR3 length: 15
clone size: once
J gene: TRBJ2-1
V gene: TRBV19
D gene: TRBD2

CDR3 protein: CASKPGQGALYGYTF
CDR3 DNA: TGTGCCAGCAAACCCGGACAGGGGGCTCTATATGGCTACACCTTC
CDR3 length: 15
clone size: .
J gene: TRBJ1-2
V gene: TRBV6-5
D gene: TRBD1

CDR3 protein: CASSGGLAGLHEQYF
CDR3 DNA: TGTGCCAGTAGCGGCGGACTAGCGGGGCTTCACGAGCAGTACTTC
CDR3 length: 15
clone size: once
J gene: TRBJ2-7
V gene: TRBV19
D gene: TRBD2

CDR3 protein: CASSLGLAGYNEQFF
CDR3 DNA: TGTGCCAGCAGCTTAGGACTAGCGGGGTACAATGAGCAGTTCTTC
CDR3 length: 15
clone size: .
J gene: TRBJ2-1
V gene: TRBV7-4
D gene: TRBD2

CDR3 protein: CASSELGEQFF
CDR3 DNA: TGCGCCAGCAGTGAGTTGGGGGAGCAGTTCTTC
CDR3 length: 11
clone size: .
J gene: TRBJ2-1
V gene: TRBV10-2
D gene: .

CDR3 protein: CASSYSSPGGHEQYF
CDR3 DNA: TGTGCCAGCAGTTACTCGAGCCCAGGAGGCCACGAGCAGTACTTC
CDR3 length: 15
clone size: .
J gene: TRBJ2-7
V gene: TRBV6-6
D gene: .

CDR3 protein: CAISDRVKYEQYF
CDR3 DNA: TGTGCCATTTCGGACAGAGTAAAGTACGAGCAGTACTTC
CDR3 length: 13
clone size: once
J gene: TRBJ2-7
V gene: TRBV15
D gene: .

CDR3 protein: CASPPIANEQYF
CDR3 DNA: TGCGCCAGCCCTCCGATTGCGAACGAGCAGTACTTC
CDR3 length: 12
clone size: .
J gene: TRBJ2-7
V gene: TRBV10-1
D gene: .

CDR3 protein: CASSYHPADNSPLHF
CDR3 DNA: TGTGCCAGCAGTTACCATCCCGCAGATAATTCACCCCTCCACTTT
CDR3 length: 15
clone size: .
J gene: TRBJ1-6
V gene: TRBV6-6
D gene: .

CDR3 protein: CASSQELAGGGEQFF
CDR3 DNA: TGCGCCAGCAGCCAAGAACTAGCGGGGGGGGGTGAGCAGTTCTTC
CDR3 length: 15
clone size: .
J gene: TRBJ2-1
V gene: TRBV4-1
D gene: TRBD2

CDR3 protein: CAWSLQGDTEAFF
CDR3 DNA: TGTGCCTGGAGTTTACAGGGGGACACTGAAGCTTTCTTT
CDR3 length: 13
clone size: .
J gene: TRBJ1-1
V gene: TRBV30
D gene: TRBD1

CDR3 protein: CASSSAGLAGFRNTGELFF
CDR3 DNA: TGCGCCAGCAGCTCGGCCGGGCTAGCGGGGTTCAGGAACACCGGGGAGCTGTTTTTT
CDR3 length: 19
clone size: .
J gene: TRBJ2-2
V gene: TRBV5-1
D gene: TRBD2